The 2 T cell receptor beta chains given below trace back to one sample, sequenced in a study of regulatory T cells in long-lasting Graves disease. The sample's time point: newly diagnosed GD, antithyroid drugs for less than 3 months. The TCR library was prepared using RNA isolated from PBMCs. Researchers made TCR beta libraries by using iRepertoire HTBI primers and running Arm-PCR on CDR3 regions. TCRdb re-derived calls from the multiplex PCR reads in MiXCR, one entry per CDR3 protein. The sample records over 500,000 distinct CDR3 sequences, around 15% being singletons. This sample was shared with a second study, whose subject was T cells in Graves' hyperthyroidism and ophthalmopathy.

Material: peripheral blood mononuclear cells (PBMCs), obtained at new diagnosis, from a patient treated with antithyroid drugs. These receptors came from a woman in her 30s with Graves disease.

The chain has TRBV12-3 or TRBV12-4 and TRBJ2-1, with TRBD1 matching 8 bases. The CDR3 runs to 15 residues. After removal of 3 bases from V and 6 bases from J, the junction contained 7 bases not matched to a gene. In DNA form, the CDR3 reads TGTGCCAGCAGTTTTCAGGACAGGGACGGCAATGAGCAGTTCTTC. It yields the protein CASSFQDRDGNEQFF.

This clonotype has just a few counts. The chain carries TRBV2 and TRBJ2-1, with 9 nucleotides matching TRBD2. The junction had 10 bases not matched to a gene; V was cut back by 8 bases and J by 8 bases. There are 14 residues in the CDR3. Germline V gives CDR1 SNHLY, CDR2 FYNNEI. CDR3 DNA sequence: TGTGCCAGCGGGGCTAGCGGGGTCCAGTATGAGCAGTTCTTC. Encoded protein: CASGASGVQYEQFF.